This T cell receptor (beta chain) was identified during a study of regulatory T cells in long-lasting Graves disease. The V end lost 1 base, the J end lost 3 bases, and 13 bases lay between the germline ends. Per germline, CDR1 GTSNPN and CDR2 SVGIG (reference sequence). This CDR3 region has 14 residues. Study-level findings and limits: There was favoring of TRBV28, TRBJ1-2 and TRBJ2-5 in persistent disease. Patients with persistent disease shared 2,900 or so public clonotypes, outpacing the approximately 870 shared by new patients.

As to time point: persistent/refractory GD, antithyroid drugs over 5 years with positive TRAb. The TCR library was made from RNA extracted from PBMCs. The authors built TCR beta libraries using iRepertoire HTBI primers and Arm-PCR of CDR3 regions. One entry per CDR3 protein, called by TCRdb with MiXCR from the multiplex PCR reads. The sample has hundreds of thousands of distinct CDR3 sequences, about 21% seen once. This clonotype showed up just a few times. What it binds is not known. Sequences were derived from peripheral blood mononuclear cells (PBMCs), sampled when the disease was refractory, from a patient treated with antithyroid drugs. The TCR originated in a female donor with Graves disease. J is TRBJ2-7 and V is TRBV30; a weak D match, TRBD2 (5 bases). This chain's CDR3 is CAWSASPEGYEQYF. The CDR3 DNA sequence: TGTGCCTGGAGTGCCTCACCCGAGGGCTACGAGCAGTACTTC. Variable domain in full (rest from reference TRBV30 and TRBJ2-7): SQTIHQWPATLVQPVGSPLSLECTVEGTSNPNLYWYRQAAGRGLQLLFYSVGIGQISSEVPQNLSASRPQDRQFILSSKKLLLSDSGFYLCAWSASPEGYEQYFGPGTRLTVT.